The 6 T cell receptor beta chains below were found in one sample sequenced in a study of vaccination effects on CD4 cells after COVID-19. Following a roughly 9-day culture, CD4+ T cells were purified. What these receptors recognize is not known. Clones were read by immunoSEQ multiplex PCR, and TCRdb kept only the in-frame ones, dropping some. The data contain roughly 31,000 clones, 70% of them singletons. Specimen: CD4+ T cells from PBMCs cultured without peptide, collected before COVID-19 vaccination. The source of these receptors is a human donor who received a COVID-19 vaccine.

The rearrangement uses TRBV10-1 and TRBJ2-7; unclear D gene. The germline V and J ends were trimmed by 1 base and 1 base, with 20 bases remaining between them. The germline V gene has CDR1 WNHNN and CDR2 SYGVQD (reference sequence). The CDR3 has 18 residues. In DNA form, the CDR3 reads TGCGCCAGCAGTGAGTATCTTCTGGGTGCTCGATCGTCCTACGAGCAGTACTTC. It specifies CASSEYLLGARSSYEQYF.

The V call is TRBV5-1, the J call TRBJ2-3, with 9 nucleotides matching TRBD2. This CDR3 contains 17 residues. Germline V gives CDR1 SGHRS, CDR2 YFSETQ. V lost 1 base to trimming and J lost 0 bases; unmatched junction nucleotides: 6. The CDR3 sequence: CASSLLPSGTSTDTQYF. In DNA form, the CDR3 reads TGCGCCAGCAGCTTGCTTCCTAGCGGGACTAGCACAGATACGCAGTATTTT.

The J gene is TRBJ2-2, the V gene TRBV2; 11 bases align to TRBD2. J was trimmed by 8 bases and V by 6 bases; bases with no gene match: 5. Per germline, CDR1 SNHLY and CDR2 FYNNEI. The CDR3 sequence is 14 residues long. The CDR3 sequence: CASRGSGGAGELFF. The CDR3 DNA is TGTGCCAGCAGGGGTAGCGGGGGGGCTGGGGAGCTGTTTTTT.

This chain connects TRBV6-5 to TRBJ2-7; D is ambiguous. V was shortened by 6 bases and J by 0 bases, with 15 bases between the two germline ends. The germline V gene encodes CDR1 MNHEY and CDR2 SVGAGI. CDR3 length equals 15 residues. Here the CDR3 reads CASRRGPKSSYEQYF. As DNA, the CDR3 is TGTGCCAGCAGACGAGGACCGAAGTCCTCCTACGAGCAGTACTTC.

This rearrangement joins TRBV6-5 to TRBJ2-5; tentatively, D is TRBD2 (5 bases). The germline V and J ends were trimmed by 4 bases and 5 bases, with 20 bases remaining between them. Germline V gene sequence: CDR1 MNHEY, CDR2 SVGAGI. The CDR3 is made up of 16 amino acids. CDR3 coding DNA: TGTGCCAGCAGTTCCGAGGGATGGGCCAGTCGGGAGACCCAGTACTTC. This codes for CASSSEGWASRETQYF.

About this clone: The germline gene is not matched at one end of the junction; a read error may be the cause. V usage is TRBV6-5 and J usage is TRBJ1-6; D might be TRBD1 (5 bases). The CDR3 length is 15 residues. Germline V gives CDR1 MNHEY, CDR2 SVGAGI. This chain's CDR3 is CASSSPGAYNSPLHF. DNA for the CDR3: TGTGCCAGCAGTTCCCCCGGGGCCTACAATTCACCCCTCCACTTT.